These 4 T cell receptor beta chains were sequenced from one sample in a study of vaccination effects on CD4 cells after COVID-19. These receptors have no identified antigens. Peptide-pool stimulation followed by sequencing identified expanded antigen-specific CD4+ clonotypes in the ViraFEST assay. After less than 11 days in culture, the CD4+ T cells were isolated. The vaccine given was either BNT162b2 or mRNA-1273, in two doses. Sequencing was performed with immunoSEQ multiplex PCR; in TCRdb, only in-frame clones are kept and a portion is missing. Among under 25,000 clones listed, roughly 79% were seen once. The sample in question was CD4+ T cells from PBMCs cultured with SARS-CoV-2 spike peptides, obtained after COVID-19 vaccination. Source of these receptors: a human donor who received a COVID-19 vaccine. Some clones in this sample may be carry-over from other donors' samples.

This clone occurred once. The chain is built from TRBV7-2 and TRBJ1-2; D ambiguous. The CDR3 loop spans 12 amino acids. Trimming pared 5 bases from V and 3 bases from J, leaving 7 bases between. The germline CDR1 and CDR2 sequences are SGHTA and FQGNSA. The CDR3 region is CASSHSYYGYTF. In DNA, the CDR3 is TGTGCCAGCAGCCACTCCTACTATGGCTACACCTTC.

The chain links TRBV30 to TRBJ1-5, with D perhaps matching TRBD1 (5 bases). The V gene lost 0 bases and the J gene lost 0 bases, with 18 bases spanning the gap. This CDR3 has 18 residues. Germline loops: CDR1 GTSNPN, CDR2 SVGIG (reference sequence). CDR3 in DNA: TGTGCCTGGAGTGTAGGATGGGGCAGCCAATATAGCAATCAGCCCCAGCATTTT. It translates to CAWSVGWGSQYSNQPQHF.

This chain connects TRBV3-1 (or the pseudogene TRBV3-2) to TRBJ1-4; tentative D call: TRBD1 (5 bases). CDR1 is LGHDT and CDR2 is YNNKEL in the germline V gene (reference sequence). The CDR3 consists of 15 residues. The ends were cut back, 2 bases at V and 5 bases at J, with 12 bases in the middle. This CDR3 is CASSQSDRVNEKLFF. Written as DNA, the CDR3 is TGTGCCAGCAGCCAAAGTGACAGAGTAAATGAAAAACTGTTTTTT.

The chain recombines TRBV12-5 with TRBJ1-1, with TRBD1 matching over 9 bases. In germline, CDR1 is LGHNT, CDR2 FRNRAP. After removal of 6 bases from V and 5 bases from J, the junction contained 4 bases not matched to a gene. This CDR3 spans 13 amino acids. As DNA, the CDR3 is TGTGCTAGTGGACAGGGGGCGTGGACTGAAGCTTTCTTT. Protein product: CASGQGAWTEAFF.